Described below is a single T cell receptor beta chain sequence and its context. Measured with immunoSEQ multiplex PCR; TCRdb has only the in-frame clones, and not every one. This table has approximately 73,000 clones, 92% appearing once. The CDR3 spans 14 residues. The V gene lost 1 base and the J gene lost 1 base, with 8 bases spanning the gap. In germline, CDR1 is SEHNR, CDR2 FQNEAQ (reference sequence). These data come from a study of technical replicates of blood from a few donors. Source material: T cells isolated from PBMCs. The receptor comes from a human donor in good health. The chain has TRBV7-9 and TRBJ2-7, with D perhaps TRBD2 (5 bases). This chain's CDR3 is CASSLVGESYEQYF. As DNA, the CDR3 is TGTGCCAGCAGCTTAGTCGGGGAATCCTACGAGCAGTACTTC.